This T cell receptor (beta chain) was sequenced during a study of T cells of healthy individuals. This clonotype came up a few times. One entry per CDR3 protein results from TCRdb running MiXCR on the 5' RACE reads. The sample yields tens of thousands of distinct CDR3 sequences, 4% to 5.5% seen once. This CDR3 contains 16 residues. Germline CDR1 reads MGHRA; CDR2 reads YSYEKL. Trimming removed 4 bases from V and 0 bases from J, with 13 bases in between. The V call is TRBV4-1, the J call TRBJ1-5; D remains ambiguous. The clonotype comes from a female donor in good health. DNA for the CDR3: TGCGCCAGCAGCCCAAAGATTGACTATAGCAATCAGCCCCAGCATTTT. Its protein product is CASSPKIDYSNQPQHF.